One and the same sample provided the 18 T cell receptor beta chains below, sequenced in a study of T cell responses to AZD1222 COVID-19 vaccine. Profiled with immunoSEQ multiplex PCR; TCRdb holds only in-frame clones, not every one. The sample consists of over 150,000 clones, approximately 92% of them appearing once. Here the sequenced sample was peripheral blood, taken on day 0 of AZD1222 vaccination. The origin of the receptors is an adult in good health.

The V and J genes are TRBV27 and TRBJ1-5; 7 bases map to TRBD1. Germline CDR1 is MNHEY and CDR2 is SMNVEV (reference sequence). The CDR3 length is 15 residues. V shed 6 bases, J shed 3 bases, and the junction held 8 bases outside the gene matches. CDR3 DNA: TGTGCCAGCAGGGTCGACAGGGCGCTCAATCAGCCCCAGCATTTT. It encodes CASRVDRALNQPQHF.

The genes are TRBV3-1 (or the pseudogene TRBV3-2) and TRBJ1-1; TRBD1 might be the D (5 bases). Trimming shortened V by 5 bases and J by 7 bases, and 11 bases separated the two germline ends. The length of the CDR3 is 12 residues. Germline-derived CDR1 and CDR2 are LGHDT and YNNKEL (reference sequence). The CDR3, as DNA: TGTGCCAGCAGCTGGGGGACGGGTGAAGCTTTCTTT. Translation: CASSWGTGEAFF.

V gene TRBV2 combines with J gene TRBJ2-7, with 9 bases aligning to TRBD1. Germline CDR1 reads SNHLY; CDR2 reads FYNNEI. V was pared by 6 bases and J by 4 bases, with 7 bases of the junction left unmatched. The length of the CDR3 is 14 residues. The CDR3 DNA reads as TGTGCCAGCAGCCCCCGGGACAGGGATTACGAGCAGTACGTC. It is translated as CASSPRDRDYEQYV.

This chain connects TRBV5-1 to TRBJ2-1, with 9 bases matching TRBD2. J gave up 6 bases and V 1 base, and 8 bases lay outside the gene matches. Germline values: CDR1 SGHRS, CDR2 YFSETQ. This CDR3 is 16 amino acids long. The CDR3, as DNA: TGCGCCAGCAGCTTGCGGTCGCTAGCGGGGTCCAATGAGCAGTTCTTC. Its protein product is CASSLRSLAGSNEQFF.

The chain combines TRBV4-1 with TRBJ1-2; no reliable D call. The ends were cut back, 0 bases at V and 5 bases at J, with 13 bases in the middle. This CDR3 has 15 amino acids. CDR1 is MGHRA, CDR2 YSYEKL, per germline. The CDR3 DNA reads TGCGCCAGCAGCCAAGAAGTATTCCAAGAGTATGGCTACACCTTC. Its protein product is CASSQEVFQEYGYTF.

V usage is TRBV3-1 (or the pseudogene TRBV3-2) and J usage is TRBJ1-5; D gene unclear. Germline V gives CDR1 LGHDT, CDR2 YNNKEL (reference sequence). The CDR3 is 15 amino acids. The V end lost 1 base, the J end lost 0 bases, and 7 bases lay between the germline ends. CDR3 bases: TGTGCCAGCAGCCAAGTTCCAAATAGCAATCAGCCCCAGCATTTT. Translating it yields CASSQVPNSNQPQHF.

The chain uses TRBV7-2 and TRBJ1-1; D perhaps matches TRBD1 (5 bases). The ends were cut back, 4 bases at V and 5 bases at J, with 14 bases in the middle. The CDR3 spans 14 residues. In germline, CDR1 is SGHTA, CDR2 FQGNSA. In DNA form, the CDR3 reads TGTGCCAGCAGCTATCTATCCAGGGAGACTGAAGCTTTCTTT. Translation gives CASSYLSRETEAFF.

V and J are TRBV10-3 and TRBJ1-2, with a weak D call TRBD1 (5 bases). This CDR3 is built from 11 residues. V lost 4 bases to trimming and J lost 8 bases, with 8 bases between them. Germline-derived CDR1 and CDR2 are ENHRY and SYGVKD. The DNA for the CDR3 is TGTGCCATCAGTGTTGACAGCGGCTACACCTTC. This encodes CAISVDSGYTF.

This chain connects TRBV2 to TRBJ2-3, with 7 positions matching TRBD1. Germline CDR1 reads SNHLY; CDR2 reads FYNNEI. There are 15 residues in the CDR3. Unmatched junction bases numbered 8, after V lost 5 bases and J lost 3 bases. For the CDR3, the DNA is TGTGCCAGCAGTACTAATAGACAGGGAACAGATACGCAGTATTTT. Protein: CASSTNRQGTDTQYF.

CDR3 sequence (DNA): TGTGCCAGCAGCCAAGTTTCAGGTCTTGGCAAAAACATTCAGTACTTC. This sequence encodes CASSQVSGLGKNIQYF. This chain uses TRBV4-2 with TRBJ2-4; D not certain. From germline, CDR1 is LGHNA and CDR2 YNFKEQ. The CDR3 spans 16 residues. Trimming took 1 base from V and 3 from J, leaving 13 bases between them.

This clone occurred once. The V call is TRBV6-5, the J call TRBJ1-4; maybe TRBD1 (5 bases). V lost 4 bases to trimming and J lost 0 bases, with 6 bases between them. The CDR3 is made up of 14 amino acids. Germline assignment: CDR1 MNHEY and CDR2 SVGAGI. CDR3 bases: TGTGCCAGCAGTTCAGGGTCAACTAATGAAAAACTGTTTTTT. It yields the protein CASSSGSTNEKLFF.

This chain links TRBV9 with TRBJ2-7, with D hard to call. V lost 0 bases to trimming and J lost 2 bases, with 15 bases between them. From germline, CDR1 is SGDLS and CDR2 YYNGEE. There are 16 residues in the CDR3. The chain's CDR3 is CASSVGATDATYEQYF. The CDR3 DNA follows: TGTGCCAGCAGCGTAGGGGCCACTGATGCCACCTACGAGCAGTACTTC.

The V call is TRBV7-9, the J call TRBJ1-4, with TRBD1 matching over 10 bases. Trimming removed 5 bases from V and 9 bases from J; junction bases left unmatched: 6. The germline V gene encodes CDR1 SEHNR and CDR2 FQNEAQ (reference sequence). There are 14 residues in the CDR3. The CDR3 here is CASSPGTGVKKLFF. The CDR3 DNA sequence: TGTGCCAGCAGCCCAGGGACAGGGGTTAAAAAACTGTTTTTT.

This chain joins TRBV24-1 and TRBJ2-2, with D perhaps matching TRBD1 (5 bases). Germline lookup yields CDR1 KGHDR and CDR2 SFDVKD. The CDR3 has 13 amino acids. Trimming left V 8 bases short and J 6 bases short, with 12 bases between. In nucleotides, the CDR3 is TGTGCCACCAAACAGGCCGAGTCCGGGGAGCTGTTTTTT. Translating gives CATKQAESGELFF.

This rearrangement joins TRBV4-3 to TRBJ1-6; TRBD1 might be the D (5 bases). Trimming took 0 bases from V and 2 from J, leaving 26 bases between them. The CDR3 totals 22 residues. Germline loops: CDR1 LGHNA, CDR2 YSLEER. The CDR3 DNA follows: TGCGCCAGCAGCCAAGAACGGCAGGGCGGGTTTGTCTCTTCGGCCTATAATTCACCCCTCCACTTT. This codes for CASSQERQGGFVSSAYNSPLHF.

The chain uses TRBV6-5 and TRBJ2-7; possibly TRBD1 for D (6 bases). Per germline, CDR1 MNHEY and CDR2 SVGAGI. V was trimmed by 0 bases and J by 6 bases, leaving 15 bases between them. CDR3 length equals 15 residues. The CDR3 reads CASSYSWGLQAEQYF. CDR3 DNA sequence: TGTGCCAGCAGTTACTCTTGGGGGCTTCAAGCCGAGCAGTACTTC.

This sequence joins TRBV29-1 and TRBJ2-5, with 16 bases fitting TRBD2. The ends lost 6 bases at V and 7 bases at J; junction bases unmatched: 8. The CDR3 consists of 15 residues. Germline loops: CDR1 SQVTM, CDR2 ANQGSEA. The CDR3 DNA follows: TGCAGCGTCGGGACTAGCGGGGGGGCTTTTGGGACCCAGTACTTC. Translation gives CSVGTSGGAFGTQYF.

The chain employs TRBV6-5 and TRBJ1-2, with D hard to call. The V end lost 3 bases, the J end lost 8 bases, and 13 bases lay between the germline ends. CDR3 length equals 13 residues. From germline, CDR1 is MNHEY and CDR2 SVGAGI. CDR3 in DNA: TGTGCCAGCAGTTATGGGCAATCGGGCGGCTACACCTTC. This translates into CASSYGQSGGYTF.